A selection of T cell receptor beta chains follows, all from one sample in a study of T cell responses to AZD1222 COVID-19 vaccine. Here immunoSEQ multiplex PCR was the method, and the copy in TCRdb shows in-frame clones only, minus some. This table has some 80,000 clones, approximately 80% appearing once. The sample here was peripheral blood, taken 28 days after the second dose of the MenACWY control vaccine. Receptor source: an adult who received the MenACWY meningococcal vaccine as a control. The CDR3 runs from the conserved cysteine through the conserved F or W.

j_gene	v_gene	CDR3aa
TRBJ2-7	TRBV28	CASSLPRTSGTSYEQYF
TRBJ2-4	TRBV27	CASSLSWGAKNIQYF
TRBJ1-1	TRBV10-3	CAIREGARTEAFF
TRBJ2-6	TRBV5-4	CASSLQGGANVLTF
TRBJ2-7	TRBV7-8	CASSLGLISYEQYF
TRBJ2-3	TRBV6-5	CASGEGLAGGDTQYF
TRBJ2-7	TRBV7-8	CASSLRATSSYEQYF
TRBJ2-7	TRBV6-5	CASSYSGQALTYEQYF
TRBJ2-1	TRBV7-9	CASSNQGLARNNEQFF
TRBJ1-2	TRBV27	CASSLPDRGNYGYTF
TRBJ2-7	TRBV6-6	CASSSLGVEQYF
TRBJ2-3	TRBV10-3	CAISEMWRADTQYF
TRBJ2-5	TRBV7-2	CASSFPTSGRAGWETQYF
TRBJ1-3	TRBV16	CASSLGGNTIYF
TRBJ1-2	TRBV4-2	CASSQPRGAGGYTF
TRBJ2-3	TRBV2	CASSLGRRTDTQYF
TRBJ1-2	TRBV16	CASSQWAPGGYYGYTF
TRBJ2-7	TRBV7-9	CASRRDSAYEQYF
TRBJ2-1	TRBV5-8	CASSSGRNHNEQFF
TRBJ1-1	TRBV3-1/TRBV3-2	CASSQGRVGTEAFF
TRBJ1-1	TRBV2	CASTGTGTRNTEAFF
TRBJ1-6	TRBV18	CASSPTGLNSPLHF
TRBJ1-6	TRBV6-5	CASLGIRGVNSPLHF
TRBJ1-4	TRBV4-3	CASSQELGARRKLFF
TRBJ2-1	TRBV27	CASSGQGFGSYNEQFF
TRBJ1-1	TRBV28	CASMVGDLNTEAFF